The present entry profiles one T cell receptor (beta chain) with its context. Germline trimming cut 4 bases from V and 1 base from J; bases unmatched to any gene: 4. The CDR3 loop spans 15 amino acids. Germline CDR1 SGHRS, CDR2 YFSETQ. Original handling: Nucleated cell number was recorded as an estimate derived from reference gene primer amplification. The protocol was immunoSEQ multiplex PCR, while the TCRdb copy is restricted to in-frame clones and leaves out a portion. That table supplies the V and J calls and clone size; D and trimming were determined from the DNA. Of about 260,000 clones listed, 86% are singletons. This sample stems from a study of blood T cell repertoires in COVID-19.

The gene calls are TRBV5-1 and TRBJ2-7; 11 positions match TRBD2. The receptor's source is a man under 40 with active or convalescent COVID-19. Sequencing input: peripheral blood. CDR3 nucleotide sequence: TGCGCCAGCAGCGTAACTAGCGGGGGATCCTACGAGCAGTACTTC. Translating it yields CASSVTSGGSYEQYF.